This passage covers 28 T cell receptor beta chains from one sample sequenced in a study of T cell responses to AZD1222 COVID-19 vaccine. Data came from immunoSEQ multiplex PCR; TCRdb stores just in-frame clones and leaves some out. The data contain roughly 120,000 clones, approximately 93% of them seen just once; the ten biggest clones take up 2.5% to 3%. The material was peripheral blood, obtained on day 0 of AZD1222 vaccination. Receptors were obtained from an adult in good health.

V is TRBV28 and J is TRBJ2-1; TRBD2 aligns across 8 bases. V gave up 7 bases and J gave up 8 bases; unmatched junction bases: 13. The CDR3 is 15 amino acids. The germline V gene has CDR1 MDHEN and CDR2 SYDVKM. The CDR3 nucleotides are TGTGCCAGCACTTTCACCGGGACTAGTGTCCATGAGCAGTTCTTC. Translating it yields CASTFTGTSVHEQFF.

V and J are TRBV6-5 and TRBJ1-2; no firm D call. The CDR3 spans 13 residues. V was cut by 6 bases and J by 1 base, with 9 bases left in between. Germline V CDR1 and CDR2: MNHEY, SVGAGI. The CDR3 region has the DNA TGTGCCAGCAGAAGGACGGTTAACTATGGCTACACCTTC. This sequence encodes CASRRTVNYGYTF.

This clone was counted between two and nine times. The CDR3 reads CASSDVAKHGYTF. The CDR3 bases are TGTGCCAGCAGTGATGTCGCTAAACATGGCTACACCTTC. This rearrangement joins TRBV6-1 to TRBJ1-2, with D hard to call. This CDR3 contains 13 residues. Germline CDR1 and CDR2: MNHNS and SASEGT. V lost 3 bases and J lost 6, with 11 bases in between.

V and J are TRBV28 and TRBJ2-7, with D possibly TRBD2 on 6 matching bases. The CDR3 has 14 amino acids. V lost 7 bases, J lost 2 bases, and 15 bases lay in between. Germline V gene sequence: CDR1 MDHEN, CDR2 SYDVKM. The CDR3 DNA reads TGTGCCAGCATTGCAGCGGGTGATACCTACGAGCAGTACTTC. This sequence encodes CASIAAGDTYEQYF.

This chain links TRBV6-4 with TRBJ2-1; 11 bases are shared with TRBD2. The CDR3 is 15 amino acids. Trimming cost V 7 bases and J 6 bases; bases outside gene matches: 8. Germline CDR1 is MRHNA and CDR2 is SNTAGT. CDR3 DNA sequence: TGTGCCAGCATGATGACTAGCGGGACTTCCAATGAGCAGTTCTTC. Its translation is CASMMTSGTSNEQFF.

This rearrangement joins TRBV6-5 to TRBJ2-1; 7 nucleotides align to TRBD1. Trimming cost V 5 bases and J 4 bases; bases outside gene matches: 5. This CDR3 is 14 amino acids long. Germline V lookup: CDR1 MNHEY, CDR2 SVGAGI. The CDR3 here is CASSPGTEYNEQFF. The CDR3 DNA sequence: TGTGCCAGCAGTCCCGGGACAGAATACAATGAGCAGTTCTTC.

This chain connects TRBV6-1 to TRBJ1-6; D is uncertain. The V end was cut by 3 bases, the J end by 7 bases, with 13 bases between. The germline V gene encodes CDR1 MNHNS and CDR2 SASEGT. This CDR3 comprises 15 residues. DNA of the CDR3: TGTGCCAGCAGTGAGAACCGGGCTATCAATTCACCCCTCCACTTT. This encodes CASSENRAINSPLHF.

The rearrangement links TRBV28 to TRBJ1-3; D is uncertain. CDR3 size: 15 residues. V was clipped by 4 bases and J by 4 bases, with 14 bases between them. Germline CDR1 is MDHEN and CDR2 is SYDVKM. CDR3 loop: CASSSSPPNGNTIYF. CDR3 DNA sequence: TGTGCCAGCAGTTCTAGCCCGCCGAACGGAAACACCATATATTTT.

The rearrangement joins TRBV10-3 to TRBJ2-1, with D uncertain. CDR3 length equals 13 residues. CDR1 ENHRY and CDR2 SYGVKD come from the germline V gene. The germline V and J ends were trimmed by 4 bases and 5 bases, with 9 bases remaining between them. In DNA form, the CDR3 reads TGTGCCATCAGTGGCGCGATCAACAATGAGCAGTTCTTC. This encodes CAISGAINNEQFF.

The rearrangement links TRBV20-1 to TRBJ1-1; D is possibly TRBD1 (6 bases). The CDR3 consists of 11 residues. The germline V and J ends were trimmed by 4 bases and 5 bases, with 8 bases remaining between them. The germline CDR1 and CDR2 sequences are DFQATT and SNEGSKA (reference sequence). CDR3 sequence: CSANRVTEAFF. The CDR3 DNA follows: TGCAGTGCTAACAGGGTTACTGAAGCTTTCTTT.

The chain uses TRBV28 and TRBJ2-5, with D maybe TRBD2 (5 bases). V lost 3 bases and J lost 3, with 14 bases in between. CDR3 length: 15 amino acids. In germline, CDR1 is MDHEN, CDR2 SYDVKM. The DNA for the CDR3 is TGTGCCAGCAGTTTCCTACTAGTTTCGGAAGAGACCCAGTACTTC. Amino acids: CASSFLLVSEETQYF.

The chain employs TRBV7-2 and TRBJ2-3, with 13 positions matching TRBD2. The germline CDR1 and CDR2 sequences are SGHTA and FQGNSA. There are 18 residues in the CDR3. The V gene end was trimmed by 4 bases and the J gene end by 4 bases; junction bases not matched to a gene: 11. The CDR3 DNA reads as TGTGCCAGCAGCTCCCGCCGTGGACTAGCGGGAGTAGCAGATACGCAGTATTTT. This encodes CASSSRRGLAGVADTQYF.

The rearrangement links TRBV28 to TRBJ1-2, with D unresolved. CDR1 is MDHEN, CDR2 SYDVKM, per germline. There are 14 residues in the CDR3. V was cut by 2 bases and J by 5 bases, with 12 bases left in between. The CDR3 region is CASSLDITPYGYTF. DNA for the CDR3: TGTGCCAGCAGTTTAGATATCACACCTTATGGCTACACCTTC.

The chain couples TRBV28 to TRBJ1-2; D might be TRBD1 (5 bases). V lost 3 bases and J 4 bases, leaving 12 bases between the germline ends. Looked up from germline, CDR1 is MDHEN and CDR2 is SYDVKM. This CDR3 is built from 14 residues. The DNA of the CDR3 is TGTGCCAGCAGTTTCTCTGGGACGGGCTATGGCTACACCTTC. Translating gives CASSFSGTGYGYTF.

This clone was counted a single time. The chain carries TRBV7-9 and TRBJ1-1; 7 nucleotides align to TRBD1. Germline CDR1 and CDR2: SEHNR and FQNEAQ (reference sequence). The CDR3 length is 17 residues. The V and J ends lost 4 bases and 0 bases, in that order; junction bases with no gene match: 11. The CDR3 region is CASSYNRGGIMNTEAFF. The CDR3 coding sequence is TGTGCCAGCAGCTATAACAGGGGAGGCATCATGAACACTGAAGCTTTCTTT.

V is TRBV11-3 and J is TRBJ1-1; no definite D call. Germline V gene data show CDR1 as SGHNT and CDR2 as YENEEA. The ends were cut back, 4 bases at V and 4 bases at J, with 10 bases in the middle. The CDR3 totals 13 residues. The CDR3 nucleotides read TGTGCCAGCAGCTCCTTTCCCGGCACTGAAGCTTTCTTT. Encoded protein: CASSSFPGTEAFF.

This chain links TRBV28 with TRBJ1-1; D is possibly TRBD1 (5 bases). Trimming removed 4 bases from V and 5 bases from J, with 17 bases in between. Germline lookup yields CDR1 MDHEN and CDR2 SYDVKM. This CDR3 contains 15 residues. The CDR3 region has the DNA TGTGCCAGCAGTTCACCCTCCGGGGCAGGAACTGAAGCTTTCTTT. Amino acids: CASSSPSGAGTEAFF.

This clone was seen once. The V call is TRBV5-1, the J call TRBJ2-2; D is tentatively TRBD1 or TRBD2 (5 bases each). V lost 7 bases and J lost 4, with 23 bases in between. Germline CDR1 SGHRS, CDR2 YFSETQ. This CDR3 is built from 17 residues. CDR3 protein: CASFFGVGRTTTGELFF. The CDR3 nucleotides are TGCGCCAGCTTTTTCGGGGTGGGGCGAACGACCACCGGGGAGCTGTTTTTT.

J is TRBJ1-6 and V is TRBV3-1 (or the pseudogene TRBV3-2), with D perhaps matching TRBD1 (5 bases). Germline V gene lookup returns CDR1 LGHDT and CDR2 YNNKEL (reference sequence). The CDR3 runs to 16 residues. V lost 2 bases and J lost 7, with 15 bases in between. CDR3 loop: CASSQFTGTTNSPLHF. Here the CDR3 DNA reads TGTGCCAGCAGCCAATTTACCGGGACGACGAATTCACCCCTCCACTTT.

The rearrangement links TRBV7-9 to TRBJ1-1; D possibly corresponds to TRBD1 (6 bases). The CDR3 consists of 16 residues. From germline, CDR1 is SEHNR and CDR2 FQNEAQ (reference sequence). V was trimmed by 5 bases and J by 3 bases, leaving 19 bases between them. CDR3 in DNA: TGTGCCAGCAGCCCCGCGCGGGGGGCAGTCGACACTGAAGCTTTCTTT. Translated, it gives CASSPARGAVDTEAFF.

This rearrangement joins TRBV15 to TRBJ2-5; 7 bases are shared with TRBD2. The length of the CDR3 is 15 residues. V shed 0 bases, J shed 4 bases, and the junction held 5 bases outside the gene matches. Germline loops: CDR1 LNHNV, CDR2 YYDKDF (reference sequence). The DNA of the CDR3 is TGTGCCACCAGCAGAGATTCGGGAGGAGGAGAGACCCAGTACTTC. Translation gives CATSRDSGGGETQYF.

The genes are TRBV19 and TRBJ2-7; 9 nucleotides agree with TRBD2. V was clipped by 2 bases and J by 5 bases; unmatched bases: 7. The CDR3 consists of 15 residues. Germline CDR1 LNHDA, CDR2 SQIVND (reference sequence). DNA for the CDR3: TGTGCCAGTAGTATACGACTAGCGGTTAAAAACGAGCAGTACTTC. It specifies CASSIRLAVKNEQYF. Full variable domain (remainder filled in from reference TRBV19 and TRBJ2-7): DGGITQSPKYLFRKEGQNVTLSCEQNLNHDAMYWYRQDPGQGLRLIYYSQIVNDFQKGDIAEGYSVSREKKESFPLTVTSAQKNPTAFYLCASSIRLAVKNEQYFGPGTRLTVT.

This chain connects TRBV27 to TRBJ2-5, with TRBD2 matching 11 bases. Germline-derived CDR1 and CDR2 are MNHEY and SMNVEV (reference sequence). The CDR3 covers 17 residues. V was clipped by 6 bases and J by 5 bases; unmatched bases: 14. The CDR3 bases are TGTGCCAGCAGCCTTAGGGGACTAGCGGAGCCAGGGGAGACCCAGTACTTC. Its protein is CASSLRGLAEPGETQYF.

The V gene is TRBV12-3 or TRBV12-4, the J gene TRBJ1-5, with no clear D. The CDR3 runs to 11 residues. The V gene lost 3 bases and the J gene lost 9 bases, with 6 bases spanning the gap. DNA of the CDR3: TGTGCCAGCAGTTTGGGAGGGCCCCAGCATTTT. This translates into CASSLGGPQHF.

The rearrangement links TRBV29-1 to TRBJ2-1; D ambiguous. Germline V gene data show CDR1 as SQVTM and CDR2 as ANQGSEA. Trimming pared 4 bases from V and 8 bases from J, leaving 15 bases between. This CDR3 contains 13 residues. The CDR3 reads CSVGGSGEYEQFF. The CDR3 DNA reads TGCAGCGTTGGGGGAAGTGGGGAATATGAGCAGTTCTTC.

The chain uses TRBV6-5 and TRBJ2-1; 9 bases align to TRBD2. The trim removed 6 bases at V and 8 bases at J, leaving 2 bases unmatched. Germline V gene sequence: CDR1 MNHEY, CDR2 SVGAGI. The CDR3 spans 12 residues. The CDR3 here is CASSRTSDEQFF. In DNA, the CDR3 is TGTGCCAGCAGCAGGACTAGCGATGAGCAGTTCTTC.

There are a few counts of this clone. The chain recombines TRBV7-9 with TRBJ2-1; 7 positions agree with TRBD2. Trimming removed 0 bases from V and 5 bases from J; junction bases left unmatched: 13. This CDR3 is 18 amino acids long. Looked up from germline, CDR1 is SEHNR and CDR2 is FQNEAQ (reference sequence). The DNA of the CDR3 is TGTGCCAGCAGCTTAGCGGATTGGGCGGGAGAAGTCCACAATGAGCAGTTCTTC. Translating gives CASSLADWAGEVHNEQFF.

The rearrangement uses TRBV28 and TRBJ2-4, with 8 bases fitting TRBD1. Germline V gene lookup returns CDR1 MDHEN and CDR2 SYDVKM. The V and J ends lost 8 bases and 0 bases, in that order; junction bases with no gene match: 15. CDR3 size: 18 residues. DNA for the CDR3: TGTGCCAGCTCCTACCCAACAGGGGGATTCCTAGCCAAAAACATTCAGTACTTC. It codes for CASSYPTGGFLAKNIQYF.